This section outlines one T cell receptor (beta chain) sequence together with its context. V was cut by 4 bases and J by 3 bases, with 16 bases left in between. In germline, CDR1 is LNHNV, CDR2 YYDKDF (reference sequence). This CDR3 has 16 amino acids. The data derive from a study of shared clonotypes between healthy human individuals. Clones were read by immunoSEQ multiplex PCR, and TCRdb kept only the in-frame ones, dropping some. The sample carries hundreds of thousands of clones, 77% recorded once. The receptor was derived from a woman aged 40-49 years in good health. Some clones in this sample may be carry-over from other donors' samples. The rearrangement uses TRBV15 and TRBJ1-5; a weak D match, TRBD1 (6 bases). Sample: PBMCs. CDR3 nucleotides: TGTGCCACCAGCATTGGACAGCTACTCAACAATCAGCCCCAGCATTTT. Amino acid sequence: CATSIGQLLNNQPQHF.